This TCR gamma chain was sequenced in a study of gamma delta lymphoproliferative disorders and STAT genes (dated by TCRdb to 2016 to 2019). At the level of the whole study: The LymphoTrack Dx TCRG Assay was used to prepare gamma-chain libraries from at least 50 ng of genomic DNA. Because no corresponding Invivoscribe delta assay was available, delta-chain libraries were prepared according to the EuroClonality-NGS working group standard operating procedure. The study profiled TCR gamma and delta CDR3 repertoires by deep sequencing in Tgammadelta lymphoproliferative disease patients and healthy controls, within a larger immunophenotypic and STAT-mutation study. To confirm results, a couple of gamma-chain samples and every delta-chain sample were sequenced twice. General findings and caveats noted by the study authors: T cells in controls likely covered a range of maturation stages, whereas leukemic cells were skewed toward terminal effectors, which could potentially limit comparisons between patients and controls. When whole repertoires were clustered, gamma repertoires from patients formed a group apart from those of healthy controls, but delta repertoires showed no separation between the groups. Almost every major gamma and delta clonotype in patients was public, meaning shared with at least one healthy donor, and only two gamma clonotypes were private to disease. The authors noted that NGS specificity may be reduced at low frequencies, so the public or private nature of leukemic clones needs confirmation.

CDR1 and CDR2, per the germline V gene, are VENAVY and YDSYNSRV. Here V drops 5 bases and J drops 10 bases, and the junction holds 5 bases not matched to any gene. The cysteine opens and the phenylalanine closes a CDR3 of 10 amino acids. Of all the DNA, just the CDR3 is kept, 30 bases in frame from base 1. Both library preparation methods relied on multiplex PCR with primers aimed at conserved V and J regions of the TCR genes. Purified and pooled amplicons were sequenced on an Illumina MiSeq platform. As for the original processing: V(D)J alignment, clonotype assembly and translation were performed with MiXCR, whereas functionality assessment and CDR3 repertoire analyses were performed with VDJtools. CDR3 followed the IMGT definition, and analyses included only productive sequences that used functional genes, leaving out ORF genes and pseudogenes. Identical amino acid CDR3s of major clonotypes (frequency >=5%) were searched for across all patients and controls using a custom Python script. To compare clonotype frequencies between patients and controls, a one-sided non-parametric Wilcoxon test was applied. After TCRdb called clones again from the public reads with CATT, rows with identical DNA were merged. TCRdb, not the authors, supplied the V and J calls. This sample lists 4,000 to 4,500 gamma-chain clones; about 6.5% were detected once. Of the sample, around a third falls within the top ten clones.

This clone was observed at least ten times. Its antigen is still unknown. No much larger clone exists at a distance of one base, and base qualities are not known. Genomic DNA from peripheral blood mononuclear cells isolated from patients and controls was used for TCR sequencing. The control group consisted of 23 healthy adult blood donors (median age roughly 67 years; approximately 12 males and around 11 females) who were matched to the patients for age and sex. The sequencing input was blood. This sequence originates from a human donor in good health. The chain uses TRGV8 and TRGJ1 or TRGJ2. The J gene was missing in TCRdb and was found by matching the end of the DNA to germline. Here is the DNA: TGTGCCACCTGGGTTTTCAAGAAACTCTTT. Its coded protein is CATWVFKKLF.